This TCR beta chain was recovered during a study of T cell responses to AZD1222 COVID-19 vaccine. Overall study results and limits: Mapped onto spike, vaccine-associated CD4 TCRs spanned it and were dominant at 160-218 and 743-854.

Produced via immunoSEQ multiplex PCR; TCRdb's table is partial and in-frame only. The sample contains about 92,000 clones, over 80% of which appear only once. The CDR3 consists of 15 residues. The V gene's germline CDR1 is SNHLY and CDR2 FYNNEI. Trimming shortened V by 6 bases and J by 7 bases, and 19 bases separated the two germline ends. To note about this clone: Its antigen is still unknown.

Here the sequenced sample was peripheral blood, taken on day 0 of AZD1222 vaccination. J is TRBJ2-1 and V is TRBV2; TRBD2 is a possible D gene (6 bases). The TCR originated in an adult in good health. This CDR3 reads CASSQGLLKWNEQFF. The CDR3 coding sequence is TGTGCCAGCAGCCAGGGACTCCTAAAGTGGAATGAGCAGTTCTTC.